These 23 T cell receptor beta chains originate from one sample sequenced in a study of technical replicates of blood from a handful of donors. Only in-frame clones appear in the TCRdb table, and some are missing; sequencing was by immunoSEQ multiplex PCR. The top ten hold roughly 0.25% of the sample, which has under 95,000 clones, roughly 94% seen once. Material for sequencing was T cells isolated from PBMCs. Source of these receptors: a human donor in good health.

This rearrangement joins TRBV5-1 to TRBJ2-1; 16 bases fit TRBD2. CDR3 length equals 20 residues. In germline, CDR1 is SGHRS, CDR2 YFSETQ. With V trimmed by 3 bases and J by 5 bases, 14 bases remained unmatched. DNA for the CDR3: TGCGCCAGCAGCTCGGGACTAGCGGGAGGGCCCCCACTCCCCCACAATGAGCAGTTCTTC. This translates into CASSSGLAGGPPLPHNEQFF.

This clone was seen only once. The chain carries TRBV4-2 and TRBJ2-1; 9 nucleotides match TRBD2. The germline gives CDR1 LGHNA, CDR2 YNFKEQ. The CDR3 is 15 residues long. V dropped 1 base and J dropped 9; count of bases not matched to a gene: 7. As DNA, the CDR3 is TGTGCCAGCAGCCAAGCAGGCGGGAGGGCTGCTGAGCAGTTCTTC. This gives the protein CASSQAGGRAAEQFF.

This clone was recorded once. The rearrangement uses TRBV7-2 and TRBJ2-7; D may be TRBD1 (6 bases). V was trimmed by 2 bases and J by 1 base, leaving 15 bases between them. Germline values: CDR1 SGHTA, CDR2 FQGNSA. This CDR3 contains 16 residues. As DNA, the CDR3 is TGTGCCAGCAGCTTAATTTCGACAGGTTCTTCCTACGAGCAGTACTTC. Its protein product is CASSLISTGSSYEQYF.

The CDR3 DNA reads TGTGCCAGCAGCTTAAGACCCACGGGCGGGGAATCGACTGAAGCTTTCTTT. The encoded protein is CASSLRPTGGESTEAFF. The gene calls are TRBV7-3 and TRBJ1-1, with unresolved D. Looked up from germline, CDR1 is SGHTA and CDR2 is FQGTGA. The CDR3 is 17 amino acids. V lost 1 base, J lost 5 bases, and 20 bases lay in between.

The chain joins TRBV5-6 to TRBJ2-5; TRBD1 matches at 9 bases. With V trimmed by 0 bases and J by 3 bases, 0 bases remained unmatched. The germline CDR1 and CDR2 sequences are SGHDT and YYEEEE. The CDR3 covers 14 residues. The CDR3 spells CASSLGTGEETQYF. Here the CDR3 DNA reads TGTGCCAGCAGCTTGGGGACAGGGGAAGAGACCCAGTACTTC. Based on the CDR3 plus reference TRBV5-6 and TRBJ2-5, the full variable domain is DAGVTQSPTHLIKTRGQQVTLRCSPKSGHDTVSWYQQALGQGPQFIFQYYEEEERQRGNFPDRFSGHQFPNYSSELNVNALLLGDSALYLCASSLGTGEETQYFGPGTRLLVL.

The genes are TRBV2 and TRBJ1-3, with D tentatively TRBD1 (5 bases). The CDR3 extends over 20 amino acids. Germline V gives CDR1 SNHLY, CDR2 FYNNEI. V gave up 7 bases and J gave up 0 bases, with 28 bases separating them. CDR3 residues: CASTEIVVSWTPDSGNTIYF. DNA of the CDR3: TGTGCCAGCACCGAAATCGTCGTGAGTTGGACACCAGACTCTGGAAACACCATATATTTT.

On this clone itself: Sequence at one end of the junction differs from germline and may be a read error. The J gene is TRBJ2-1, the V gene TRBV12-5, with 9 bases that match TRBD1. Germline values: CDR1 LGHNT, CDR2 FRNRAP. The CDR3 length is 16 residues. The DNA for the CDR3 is TGTGCTAGCGGTTTCCGGGACAGGGTAGGCGACAATGAGCAGTTCTTC. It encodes CASGFRDRVGDNEQFF.

The CDR3 region has the DNA TGTGCCAGCAGACCCGACAGGGCTTCCTACGAGCAGTACTTC. Translated, it gives CASRPDRASYEQYF. This chain links TRBV7-8 with TRBJ2-7, with 7 bases lining up with TRBD1. Germline V gene sequence: CDR1 SGHVS, CDR2 FQNEAQ. After removal of 6 bases from V and 1 base from J, the junction contained 6 bases not matched to a gene. This CDR3 spans 14 amino acids.

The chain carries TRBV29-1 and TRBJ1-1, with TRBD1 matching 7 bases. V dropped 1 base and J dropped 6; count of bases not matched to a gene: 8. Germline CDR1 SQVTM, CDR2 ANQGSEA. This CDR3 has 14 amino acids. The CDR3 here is CSVEALGTVAEAFF. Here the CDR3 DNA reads TGCAGCGTTGAAGCCTTAGGGACAGTCGCTGAAGCTTTCTTT.

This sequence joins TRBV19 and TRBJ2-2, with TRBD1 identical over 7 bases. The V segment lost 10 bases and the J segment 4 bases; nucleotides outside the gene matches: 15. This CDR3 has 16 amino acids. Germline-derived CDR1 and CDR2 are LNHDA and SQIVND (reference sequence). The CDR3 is CATSFERGRGTGELFF. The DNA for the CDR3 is TGTGCCACCAGTTTTGAGAGGGGGCGCGGCACCGGGGAGCTGTTTTTT.

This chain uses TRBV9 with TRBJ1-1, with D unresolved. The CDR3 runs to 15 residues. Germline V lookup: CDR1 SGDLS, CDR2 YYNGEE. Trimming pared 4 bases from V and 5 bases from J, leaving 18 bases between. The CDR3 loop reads CASSSLGSGGTEAFF. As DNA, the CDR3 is TGTGCCAGCAGCTCCCTCGGCTCTGGAGGGACTGAAGCTTTCTTT.

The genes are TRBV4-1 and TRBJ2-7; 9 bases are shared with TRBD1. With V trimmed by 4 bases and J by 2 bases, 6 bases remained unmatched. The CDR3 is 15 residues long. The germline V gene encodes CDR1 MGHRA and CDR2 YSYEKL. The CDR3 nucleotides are TGCGCCAGCAGCCGCCCGACAGGGGGGACCTACGAGCAGTACTTC. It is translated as CASSRPTGGTYEQYF.

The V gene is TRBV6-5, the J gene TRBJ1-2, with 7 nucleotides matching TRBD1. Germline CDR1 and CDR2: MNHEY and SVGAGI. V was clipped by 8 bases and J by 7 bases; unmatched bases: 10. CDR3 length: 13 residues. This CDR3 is CASSPTGKFGYTF. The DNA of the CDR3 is TGTGCCAGCTCCCCGACAGGGAAGTTTGGCTACACCTTC.

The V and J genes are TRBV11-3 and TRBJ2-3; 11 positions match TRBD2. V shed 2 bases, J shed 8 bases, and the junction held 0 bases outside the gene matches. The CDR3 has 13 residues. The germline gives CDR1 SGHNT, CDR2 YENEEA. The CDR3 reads CASSLTSGGTQYF. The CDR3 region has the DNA TGTGCCAGCAGCTTAACTAGCGGGGGTACGCAGTATTTT.

DNA of the CDR3: TGTGCCAGCCGGGACAGGGGATTCTACGAGCAGTACTTC. Encoded protein: CASRDRGFYEQYF. The genes are TRBV7-8 and TRBJ2-7, with 10 bases identical to TRBD1. CDR1 and CDR2 from the germline V gene are SGHVS and FQNEAQ. This CDR3 is built from 13 residues. The ends lost 8 bases at V and 3 bases at J; junction bases unmatched: 4.

The chain's CDR3 is CASSLRQGKQETQYF. The DNA of the CDR3 is TGTGCCAGCAGCCTACGACAGGGGAAACAAGAGACCCAGTACTTC. The chain employs TRBV5-8 and TRBJ2-5; 8 bases are a match to TRBD1. CDR1 is SGHTS and CDR2 is YDEGEE in the germline V gene. V shed 4 bases and J 2 bases; nucleotides not matched to a gene: 7. This CDR3 has 15 amino acids. Using reference TRBV5-8 and TRBJ2-5 for the parts outside the CDR3, the full variable domain is EAGVTQSPTHLIKTRGQQATLRCSPISGHTSVYWYQQALGLGLQFLLWYDEGEERNRGNFPPRFSGRQFPNYSSELNVNALELEDSALYLCASSLRQGKQETQYFGPGTRLLVL.

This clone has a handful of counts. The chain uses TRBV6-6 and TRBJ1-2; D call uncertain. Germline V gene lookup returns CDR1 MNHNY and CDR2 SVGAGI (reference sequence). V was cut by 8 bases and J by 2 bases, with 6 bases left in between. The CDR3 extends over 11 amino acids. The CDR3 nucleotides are TGTGCCAGCTCAGGAAACTATGGCTACACCTTC. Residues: CASSGNYGYTF.

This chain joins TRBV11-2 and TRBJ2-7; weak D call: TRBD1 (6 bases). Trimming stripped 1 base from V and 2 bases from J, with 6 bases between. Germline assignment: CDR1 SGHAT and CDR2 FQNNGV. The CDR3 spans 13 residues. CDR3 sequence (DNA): TGTGCCAGCAGCTTAGGGGGGCCCTACGAGCAGTACTTC. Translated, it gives CASSLGGPYEQYF.

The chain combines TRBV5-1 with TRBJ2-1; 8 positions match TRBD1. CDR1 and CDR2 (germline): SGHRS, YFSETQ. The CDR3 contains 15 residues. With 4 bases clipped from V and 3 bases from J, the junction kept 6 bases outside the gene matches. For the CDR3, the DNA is TGCGCCAGCAGCCAGGACACAGGGGGCTACAATGAGCAGTTCTTC. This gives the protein CASSQDTGGYNEQFF.

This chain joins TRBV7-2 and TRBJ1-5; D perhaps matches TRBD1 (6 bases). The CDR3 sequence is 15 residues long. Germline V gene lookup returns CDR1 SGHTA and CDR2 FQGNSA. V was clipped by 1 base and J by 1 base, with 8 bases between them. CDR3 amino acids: CASSLVTGSNQPQHF. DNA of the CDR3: TGTGCCAGCAGCTTAGTTACAGGGAGCAATCAGCCCCAGCATTTT.

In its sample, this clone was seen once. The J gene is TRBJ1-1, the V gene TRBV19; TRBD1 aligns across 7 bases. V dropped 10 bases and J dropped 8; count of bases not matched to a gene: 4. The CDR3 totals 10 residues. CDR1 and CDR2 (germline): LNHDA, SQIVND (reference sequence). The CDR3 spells CATRDREAFF. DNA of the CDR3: TGTGCCACCCGGGACAGAGAAGCTTTCTTT.

This CDR3 is CASSLNTGAAYGYTF. The CDR3 region has the DNA TGTGCCAGCAGCCTTAACACAGGAGCCGCCTATGGCTACACCTTC. This rearrangement joins TRBV5-8 to TRBJ1-2, with a tentative D call TRBD1 (5 bases). The CDR3 is 15 residues long. V was clipped by 4 bases and J by 4 bases, with 17 bases between them. CDR1 SGHTS and CDR2 YDEGEE come from the germline V gene.

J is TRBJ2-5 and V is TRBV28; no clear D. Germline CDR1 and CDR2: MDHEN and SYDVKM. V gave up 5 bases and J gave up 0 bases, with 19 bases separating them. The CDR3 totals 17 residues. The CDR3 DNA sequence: TGTGCCAGCAGTCCGCCCTTGGGCCAGGTGTACCAAGAGACCCAGTACTTC. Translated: CASSPPLGQVYQETQYF.